Each of the 26 T cell receptor beta chains below was sequenced from the same sample in a study of T cell changes during pregnancy in multiple sclerosis. The assay was immunoSEQ multiplex PCR, and TCRdb's table has in-frame clones only and misses some. This table has more than 45,000 clones, over 80% appearing once. Material: CD4+ T cells from peripheral blood mononuclear cells, obtained in the second trimester of pregnancy. The receptors originated from a female donor in good health, enrolled as a control in a pregnancy study.

This chain joins TRBV10-2 and TRBJ2-1; 8 nucleotides match TRBD1. With V trimmed by 0 bases and J by 4 bases, 11 bases remained unmatched. CDR1 and CDR2 (germline): WSHSY, SAAADI. The CDR3 consists of 18 residues. CDR3 amino acids: CASSESTWRTGRYNEQFF. The CDR3 DNA is TGCGCCAGCAGTGAGTCGACGTGGCGGACAGGGAGGTACAATGAGCAGTTCTTC.

This clone is a singleton in its sample. The junction departs from germline at one end; a sequencing error may be responsible. The genes are TRBV30 and TRBJ2-7; 8 nucleotides align to TRBD1. In germline, CDR1 is GTSNPN, CDR2 SVGIG (reference sequence). There are 12 residues in the CDR3. The CDR3 region has the DNA TGTGCCTGGAGCCCCGGGACAGGTTTCATCCGGTTC. Amino acids: CAWSPGTGFIRF.

The chain combines TRBV19 with TRBJ2-2, with 8 positions matching TRBD2. Germline values: CDR1 LNHDA, CDR2 SQIVND (reference sequence). The ends lost 7 bases at V and 0 bases at J; junction bases unmatched: 7. CDR3 size: 16 residues. CDR3 coding DNA: TGTGCCAGTACGGGGAGCGGGGGCCCGAACACCGGGGAGCTGTTTTTT. Translation: CASTGSGGPNTGELFF.

The rearrangement uses TRBV6-1 and TRBJ2-3; a weak D match, TRBD1 (5 bases). This CDR3 spans 15 amino acids. Trimming left V 3 bases short and J 1 base short, with 11 bases between. Germline V gene sequence: CDR1 MNHNS, CDR2 SASEGT. The CDR3 bases are TGTGCCAGCAGTGAGGGTGGGGCCCGCACAGATACGCAGTATTTT. Translation gives CASSEGGARTDTQYF.

The DNA for the CDR3 is TGTGCCAGCAGAGCGGGACCCCAAGAGACCCAGTACTTC. Its protein is CASRAGPQETQYF. This chain connects TRBV19 to TRBJ2-5; 7 nucleotides align to TRBD2. The germline CDR1 and CDR2 sequences are LNHDA and SQIVND (reference sequence). This CDR3 region has 13 residues. Germline trimming cut 9 bases from V and 1 base from J; bases unmatched to any gene: 5. Full variable domain (rest looked up from reference TRBV19 and TRBJ2-5): DGGITQSPKYLFRKEGQNVTLSCEQNLNHDAMYWYRQDPGQGLRLIYYSQIVNDFQKGDIAEGYSVSREKKESFPLTVTSAQKNPTAFYLCASRAGPQETQYFGPGTRLLVL.

The V gene is TRBV7-2, the J gene TRBJ2-3; D gene uncertain. Germline-derived CDR1 and CDR2 are SGHTA and FQGNSA. V was clipped by 1 base and J by 7 bases, with 15 bases between them. CDR3 length equals 15 residues. CDR3 region: CASSLVLSQSNTQYF. In DNA, the CDR3 is TGTGCCAGCAGCTTAGTACTATCACAATCCAATACGCAGTATTTT. The whole variable domain, remainder taken from reference TRBV7-2 and TRBJ2-3, is GAGVSQSPSNKVTEKGKDVELRCDPISGHTALYWYRQSLGQGLEFLIYFQGNSAPDKSGLPSDRFSAERTGGSVSTLTIQRTQQEDSAVYLCASSLVLSQSNTQYFGPGTRLTVL.

The rearrangement uses TRBV4-2 and TRBJ2-7; D gene uncertain. The ends were cut back, 4 bases at V and 0 bases at J, with 13 bases in the middle. The CDR3 length is 15 residues. Germline V gene sequence: CDR1 LGHNA, CDR2 YNFKEQ. CDR3 protein: CASSPRVLLSYEQYF. The CDR3 DNA follows: TGTGCCAGCAGCCCCCGGGTCCTCCTCTCCTACGAGCAGTACTTC.

The chain combines TRBV7-9 with TRBJ1-1; 10 bases align to TRBD1. The CDR3 runs to 13 residues. The ends lost 5 bases at V and 10 bases at J; junction bases unmatched: 7. Looked up from germline, CDR1 is SEHNR and CDR2 is FQNEAQ (reference sequence). DNA for the CDR3: TGTGCCAGCAGCGGGACAGGGGCCCGGGGAGCTTTCTTT. Protein: CASSGTGARGAFF.

This rearrangement joins TRBV2 to TRBJ1-1; no definite D call. Trimming cost V 3 bases and J 3 bases, with 2 bases left between them. The CDR3 runs 11 residues. CDR1 is SNHLY and CDR2 is FYNNEI in the germline V gene. The CDR3 region is CASSDYTEAFF. CDR3 DNA: TGTGCCAGCAGTGACTACACTGAAGCTTTCTTT.

The chain joins TRBV4-3 to TRBJ2-7; 7 nucleotides align to TRBD2. This CDR3 is built from 16 residues. With V trimmed by 1 base and J by 2 bases, 8 bases remained unmatched. Germline CDR1 reads LGHNA; CDR2 reads YSLEER. The CDR3 coding sequence is TGCGCCAGCAGCCAAGGACGGGGGGAGGCGACCTACGAGCAGTACTTC. This translates into CASSQGRGEATYEQYF.

The gene calls are TRBV9 and TRBJ2-5; tentative D call: TRBD1 (6 bases). With 0 bases removed from V and 4 bases from J, the gap between germline ends came to 10 bases. This CDR3 has 14 amino acids. Looked up from germline, CDR1 is SGDLS and CDR2 is YYNGEE. The CDR3 spells CASSVEGVAETQYF. The CDR3 DNA reads as TGTGCCAGCAGCGTAGAGGGGGTCGCAGAGACCCAGTACTTC.

The chain couples TRBV18 to TRBJ1-5, with a possible D match to TRBD1 (6 bases). Germline V gene lookup returns CDR1 KGHSH and CDR2 LQKENI. The CDR3 sequence is 14 residues long. Trimming took 3 bases from V and 7 from J, leaving 13 bases between them. The CDR3 loop reads CASSPWQGNQPQHF. The CDR3, as DNA: TGTGCCAGCTCACCTTGGCAGGGGAACCAGCCCCAGCATTTT.

This chain's CDR3 is CASSLADSYSNQPQHF. The CDR3 DNA sequence: TGTGCCAGCAGCTTGGCCGACTCTTATAGCAATCAGCCCCAGCATTTT. The V gene is TRBV7-6, the J gene TRBJ1-5; D remains unclear. Germline V gene sequence: CDR1 SGHVS, CDR2 FNYEAQ. The CDR3 is made up of 16 amino acids. V lost 3 bases, J lost 0 bases, and 12 bases lay in between. The full variable domain, in which reference TRBV7-6 and TRBJ1-5 provide the parts outside the CDR3, is GAGVSQSPRYKVTKRGQDVALRCDPISGHVSLYWYRQALGQGPEFLTYFNYEAQQDKSGLPNDRFSAERPEGSISTLTIQRTEQRDSAMYRCASSLADSYSNQPQHFGDGTRLSIL.

The chain carries TRBV28 and TRBJ1-6, with TRBD1 matching over 8 bases. Germline V gene lookup returns CDR1 MDHEN and CDR2 SYDVKM. This CDR3 contains 14 residues. V shed 6 bases and J 10 bases; nucleotides not matched to a gene: 8. This chain's CDR3 is CASRYQGATSPLHF. The CDR3 DNA sequence: TGTGCCAGCAGGTATCAGGGGGCCACATCACCCCTCCACTTT.

The chain employs TRBV11-2 and TRBJ2-7; 10 bases are a match to TRBD2. V lost 4 bases, J lost 2 bases, and 5 bases stayed unmatched. Germline V gene lookup returns CDR1 SGHAT and CDR2 FQNNGV. CDR3 length: 15 amino acids. This CDR3 reads CASSSWTSGPYEQYF. CDR3 coding DNA: TGTGCCAGCAGCTCATGGACTAGCGGTCCCTACGAGCAGTACTTC.

The chain is built from TRBV19 and TRBJ1-2; D is uncertain. The CDR3 runs to 13 residues. V was cut by 7 bases and J by 6 bases, with 15 bases left in between. Germline CDR1 and CDR2: LNHDA and SQIVND (reference sequence). CDR3 residues: CASNTPGRHGYTF. Written as DNA, the CDR3 is TGTGCCAGTAATACCCCGGGGAGGCATGGCTACACCTTC.

This clone occurred once. The chain employs TRBV5-1 and TRBJ2-1; D uncertain. The CDR3 covers 12 residues. CDR1 SGHRS and CDR2 YFSETQ come from the germline V gene. V lost 3 bases to trimming and J lost 7 bases, with 8 bases between them. DNA for the CDR3: TGCGCCAGCAGCTCGTCCAGGAATGAGCAGTTCTTC. Translation: CASSSSRNEQFF. The complete variable domain, with remaining parts taken from reference TRBV5-1 and TRBJ2-1, reads KAGVTQTPRYLIKTRGQQVTLSCSPISGHRSVSWYQQTPGQGLQFLFEYFSETQRNKGNFPGRFSGRQFSNSRSEMNVSTLELGDSALYLCASSSSRNEQFFGPGTRLTVL.

The rearrangement uses TRBV7-3 and TRBJ2-3, with TRBD1 identical over 7 bases. The CDR3 runs 13 residues. V shed 3 bases and J 5 bases; nucleotides not matched to a gene: 2. The V gene's germline CDR1 is SGHTA and CDR2 FQGTGA. CDR3 nucleotides: TGTGCCAGCAGCTTGGGACAGCTAGATACGCAGTATTTT. Encoded protein: CASSLGQLDTQYF. Full variable domain (missing parts from reference TRBV7-3 and TRBJ2-3): GAGVSQTPSNKVTEKGKYVELRCDPISGHTALYWYRQSLGQGPEFLIYFQGTGAADDSGLPNDRFFAVRPEGSVSTLKIQRTERGDSAVYLCASSLGQLDTQYFGPGTRLTVL.

DNA for the CDR3: TGCGCCAGCAGTGAGTCGGGCTCCCCCACAGATACGCAGTATTTT. Protein: CASSESGSPTDTQYF. The chain is built from TRBV10-1 and TRBJ2-3; D ambiguous. Trimming cost V 0 bases and J 2 bases, with 9 bases left between them. CDR3 length: 15 residues. Germline CDR1 is WNHNN and CDR2 is SYGVQD (reference sequence).

The chain joins TRBV5-1 to TRBJ2-5; D might be TRBD2 (5 bases). The CDR3 loop spans 15 amino acids. The germline gives CDR1 SGHRS, CDR2 YFSETQ. The V end lost 2 bases, the J end lost 4 bases, and 15 bases lay between the germline ends. In nucleotides, the CDR3 is TGCGCCAGCAGCTTCGGAGGAATGACCGGAGAGACCCAGTACTTC. The encoded protein is CASSFGGMTGETQYF.

This chain joins TRBV28 and TRBJ2-3, with 8 positions matching TRBD1. V shed 5 bases, J shed 0 bases, and the junction held 7 bases outside the gene matches. CDR3 length: 16 residues. The germline CDR1 and CDR2 sequences are MDHEN and SYDVKM. CDR3 DNA sequence: TGTGCCAGCAGTACCGGACAGGGTATTAGCACAGATACGCAGTATTTT. Its translation: CASSTGQGISTDTQYF.

This chain joins TRBV6-4 and TRBJ2-3; the D gene is possibly TRBD2 (6 bases). The CDR3 is 13 residues long. CDR1 MRHNA and CDR2 SNTAGT come from the germline V gene. Trimming removed 6 bases from V and 2 bases from J, with 9 bases in between. CDR3 sequence reads: CASRRDSTDTQYF. Here the CDR3 DNA reads TGTGCCAGCAGACGGGACTCCACAGATACGCAGTATTTT.

In this sample, this clone turned up once. The chain recombines TRBV4-3 with TRBJ1-5; the D is unclear. V lost 1 base, J lost 4 bases, and 5 bases lay in between. Germline V lookup: CDR1 LGHNA, CDR2 YSLEER. This CDR3 has 13 residues. DNA for the CDR3: TGCGCCAGCAGCCAAGCAATTAATCAGCCCCAGCATTTT. Protein product: CASSQAINQPQHF.

V is TRBV7-9 and J is TRBJ1-5, with 7 bases identical to TRBD1. The length of the CDR3 is 13 residues. CDR1 is SEHNR, CDR2 FQNEAQ, per germline (reference sequence). Unmatched junction bases numbered 3, after V lost 5 bases and J lost 5 bases. CDR3 loop: CASSRDRDQPQHF. In nucleotides, the CDR3 is TGTGCCAGCAGCCGCGACAGGGATCAGCCCCAGCATTTT.

The J gene is TRBJ1-4, the V gene TRBV6-1, with D perhaps matching TRBD1 (6 bases). CDR1 is MNHNS and CDR2 is SASEGT in the germline V gene. This CDR3 has 12 residues. V lost 8 bases and J lost 4, with 8 bases in between. CDR3 residues: CASGRGNEKLFF. The CDR3 bases are TGTGCCAGCGGCAGGGGTAATGAAAAACTGTTTTTT.

This clone is a singleton in its sample. The chain joins TRBV11-3 to TRBJ2-5; no definite D call. The germline V gene encodes CDR1 SGHNT and CDR2 YENEEA. The CDR3 length is 12 residues. The V end was cut by 6 bases, the J end by 5 bases, with 10 bases between. CDR3 in DNA: TGTGCCAGCAGTCATTTCGGGGAGACCCAGTACTTC. Translation gives CASSHFGETQYF. The full variable domain, completed using reference TRBV11-3 and TRBJ2-5, is EAGVVQSPRYKIIEKKQPVAFWCNPISGHNTLYWYLQNLGQGPELLIRYENEEAVDDSQLPKDRFSAERLKGVDSTLKIQPAELGDSAVYLCASSHFGETQYFGPGTRLLVL.